These 8 T cell receptor beta chains share one sample of origin, sequenced in a study of blood T cell repertoires in COVID-19. Data came from immunoSEQ multiplex PCR; TCRdb stores just in-frame clones and leaves some out. The sample holds 150,000 to 200,000 clones, approximately 90% seen once. Source material: peripheral blood. The receptors originated from a human donor in a cohort sampled during active COVID-19.

This clone was observed a handful of times. CDR3 sequence reads: CASRSRDSYEQYF. CDR3 DNA: TGTGCCAGCAGGAGCCGGGACTCCTACGAGCAGTACTTC. The chain carries TRBV7-9 and TRBJ2-7; D might be TRBD2 (5 bases). V lost 6 bases, J lost 0 bases, and 9 bases lay in between. This CDR3 is 13 amino acids long. The germline CDR1 and CDR2 sequences are SEHNR and FQNEAQ (reference sequence). Full variable domain (missing parts from reference TRBV7-9 and TRBJ2-7): DTGVSQNPRHKITKRGQNVTFRCDPISEHNRLYWYRQTLGQGPEFLTYFQNEAQLEKSRLLSDRFSAERPKGSFSTLEIQRTEQGDSAMYLCASRSRDSYEQYFGPGTRLTVT.

The chain uses TRBV10-3 and TRBJ1-2; the match to TRBD1 covers 9 bases. This CDR3 is built from 15 residues. Germline V gene data show CDR1 as ENHRY and CDR2 as SYGVKD. The V and J ends lost 2 bases and 4 bases, in that order; junction bases with no gene match: 5. The chain's CDR3 is CAISEGQGMIYGYTF. Here the CDR3 DNA reads TGTGCCATCAGTGAGGGACAGGGGATGATCTATGGCTACACCTTC.

The V and J genes are TRBV6-5 and TRBJ1-2; 9 positions match TRBD1. The germline CDR1 and CDR2 sequences are MNHEY and SVGAGI. V was pared by 7 bases and J by 7 bases, with 4 bases of the junction left unmatched. This CDR3 has 12 amino acids. The DNA for the CDR3 is TGTGCCAGCACCTGGGACAGGGCTGGCTACACCTTC. Translation: CASTWDRAGYTF.

V usage is TRBV4-3 and J usage is TRBJ2-1; 9 bases map to TRBD2. V was clipped by 8 bases and J by 4 bases; unmatched bases: 24. The CDR3 totals 20 residues. Germline CDR1 LGHNA, CDR2 YSLEER. CDR3 sequence reads: CASYQRGAHITLHLYNEQFF. CDR3 in DNA: TGCGCCAGCTATCAGCGGGGGGCCCACATCACCCTACATCTTTACAATGAGCAGTTCTTC.

This clone was seen a single time. This chain uses TRBV28 with TRBJ2-7; 8 bases are a match to TRBD2. The germline V gene encodes CDR1 MDHEN and CDR2 SYDVKM. After removal of 3 bases from V and 3 bases from J, the junction contained 16 bases not matched to a gene. This CDR3 comprises 18 residues. CDR3 region: CASSFGGPSGQTHYEQYF. CDR3 in DNA: TGTGCCAGCAGTTTTGGGGGCCCTAGCGGGCAAACCCACTACGAGCAGTACTTC.

The V and J genes are TRBV6-6 and TRBJ1-1; 8 positions agree with TRBD1. Germline V gene data show CDR1 as MNHNY and CDR2 as SVGAGI (reference sequence). J gave up 6 bases and V 3 bases, and 12 bases lay outside the gene matches. The CDR3 covers 16 residues. CDR3 residues: CASSYPWPDRGAEAFF. DNA of the CDR3: TGTGCCAGCAGTTATCCCTGGCCCGACAGGGGTGCTGAAGCTTTCTTT.

The chain is built from TRBV7-9 and TRBJ1-6, with D possibly TRBD1 on 5 matching bases. Germline V gives CDR1 SEHNR, CDR2 FQNEAQ (reference sequence). This CDR3 comprises 18 residues. The V and J ends lost 1 base and 7 bases respectively, with 20 bases between them. CDR3 loop: CASSLGDGGPWGNSPLHF. The CDR3 DNA follows: TGTGCCAGCAGCTTAGGAGATGGAGGGCCTTGGGGGAATTCACCCCTCCACTTT.

V usage is TRBV7-8 and J usage is TRBJ2-1, with 13 positions matching TRBD2. J was trimmed by 8 bases and V by 1 base; bases with no gene match: 5. This CDR3 spans 16 amino acids. CDR1 and CDR2 from the germline V gene are SGHVS and FQNEAQ. CDR3 DNA: TGTGCCAGCAGCTTAGGTACTAGCGGGGGGGCGGATGAGCAGTTCTTC. It encodes CASSLGTSGGADEQFF. The whole variable domain, filled in from reference TRBV7-8 and TRBJ2-1, reads GAGVSQSPRYKVAKRGQDVALRCDPISGHVSLFWYQQALGQGPEFLTYFQNEAQLDKSGLPSDRFFAERPEGSVSTLKIQRTQQEDSAVYLCASSLGTSGGADEQFFGPGTRLTVL.